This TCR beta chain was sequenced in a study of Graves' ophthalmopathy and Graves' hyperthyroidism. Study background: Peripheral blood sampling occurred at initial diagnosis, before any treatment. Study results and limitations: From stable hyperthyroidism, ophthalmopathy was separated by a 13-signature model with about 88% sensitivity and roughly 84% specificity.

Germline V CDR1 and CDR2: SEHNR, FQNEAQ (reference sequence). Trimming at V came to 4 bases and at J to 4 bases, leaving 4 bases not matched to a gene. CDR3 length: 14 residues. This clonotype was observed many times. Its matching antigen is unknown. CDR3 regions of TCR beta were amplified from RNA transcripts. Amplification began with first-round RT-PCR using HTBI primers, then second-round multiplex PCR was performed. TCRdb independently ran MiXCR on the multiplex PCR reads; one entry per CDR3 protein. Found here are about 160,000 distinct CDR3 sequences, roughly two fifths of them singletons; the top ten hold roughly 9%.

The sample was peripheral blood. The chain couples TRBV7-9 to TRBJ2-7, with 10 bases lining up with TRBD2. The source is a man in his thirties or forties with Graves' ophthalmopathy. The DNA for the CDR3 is TGTGCCAGCAGCTCCGGGACTAGCGAGTACGAGCAGTACTTC. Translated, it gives CASSSGTSEYEQYF.